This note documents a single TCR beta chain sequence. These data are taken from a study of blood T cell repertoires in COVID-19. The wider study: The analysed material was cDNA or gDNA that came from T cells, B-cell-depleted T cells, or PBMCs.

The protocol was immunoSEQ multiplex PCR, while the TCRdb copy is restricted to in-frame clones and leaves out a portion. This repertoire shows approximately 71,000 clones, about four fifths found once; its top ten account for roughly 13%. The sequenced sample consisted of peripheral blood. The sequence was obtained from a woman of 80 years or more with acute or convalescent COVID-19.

CDR3 amino acids: CASSQTGNTEAFF. The DNA of the CDR3 is TGTGCCAGCTCACAGACGGGGAACACTGAAGCTTTCTTT. The rearrangement joins TRBV18 to TRBJ1-1, with D uncertain. Germline values: CDR1 KGHSH, CDR2 LQKENI. Trimming stripped 4 bases from V and 1 base from J, with 7 bases between. This CDR3 has 13 residues.